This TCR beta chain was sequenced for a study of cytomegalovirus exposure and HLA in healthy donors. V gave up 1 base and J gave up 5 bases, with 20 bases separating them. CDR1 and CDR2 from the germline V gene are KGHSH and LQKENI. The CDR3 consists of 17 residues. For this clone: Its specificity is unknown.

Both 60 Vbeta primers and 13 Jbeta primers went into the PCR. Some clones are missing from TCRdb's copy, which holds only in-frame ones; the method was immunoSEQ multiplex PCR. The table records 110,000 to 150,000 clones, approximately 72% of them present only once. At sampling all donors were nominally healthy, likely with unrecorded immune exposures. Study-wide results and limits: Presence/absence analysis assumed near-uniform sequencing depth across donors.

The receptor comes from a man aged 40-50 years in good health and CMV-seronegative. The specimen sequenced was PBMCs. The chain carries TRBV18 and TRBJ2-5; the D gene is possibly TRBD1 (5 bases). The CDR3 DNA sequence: TGTGCCAGCTCACCACAGGGGCATTCCTCAGCCGGTGAGACCCAGTACTTC. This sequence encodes CASSPQGHSSAGETQYF.